One and the same sample provided the 18 T cell receptor beta chains below, sequenced in a study of cytomegalovirus exposure and HLA in healthy donors. Primers included in the PCR were 60 Vbeta and 13 Jbeta primers. Method: immunoSEQ multiplex PCR; TCRdb's copy keeps in-frame clones and lacks some. The sample lists 210,000 or so clones; roughly four fifths were seen once. Sequencing was carried out using PBMCs. These receptors were taken from a girl between 5 and 17 years old in good health and CMV-seronegative.

This chain links TRBV30 with TRBJ1-5; perhaps TRBD1 as D (5 bases). This CDR3 is 14 amino acids long. Trimming left V 5 bases short and J 2 bases short, with 13 bases between. Germline V CDR1 and CDR2: GTSNPN, SVGIG (reference sequence). The CDR3 DNA reads TGTGCCTGGGGCAGGGAGGGAGGCAATCAGCCCCAGCATTTT. Translating it yields CAWGREGGNQPQHF.

This clone was seen just once. The chain is built from TRBV10-1 and TRBJ1-2; D is unresolved. Germline loops: CDR1 WNHNN, CDR2 SYGVQD (reference sequence). The CDR3 is 10 residues long. V lost 10 bases to trimming and J lost 8 bases, with 11 bases between them. CDR3 DNA sequence: TGCGCCACTCGGACTGGGGGCTACACCTTC. Residues: CATRTGGYTF.

As regards this clone: The junction differs from germline at one of its ends, possibly a read error. The genes are TRBV7-9 and TRBJ2-7, with 7 bases matching TRBD1. CDR1 is SEHNR, CDR2 FQNEAQ, per germline (reference sequence). The CDR3 is 15 amino acids. The CDR3 coding sequence is TGTGCCGGCAGTTTCAACCGGGACAGTGACTACGAGCAGTACTTC. Its translation is CAGSFNRDSDYEQYF.

The J gene is TRBJ2-1, the V gene TRBV4-1; D unresolved. This CDR3 contains 13 residues. From germline, CDR1 is MGHRA and CDR2 YSYEKL. V was pared by 5 bases and J by 4 bases, with 9 bases between. The CDR3 region is CASSSRLYNEQFF. CDR3 sequence (DNA): TGCGCCAGCAGCTCCCGACTTTACAATGAGCAGTTCTTC.

The V gene is TRBV2, the J gene TRBJ2-1; maybe TRBD1 (6 bases). This CDR3 contains 13 residues. From germline, CDR1 is SNHLY and CDR2 FYNNEI. The V and J ends lost 7 bases and 4 bases respectively, with 11 bases between them. CDR3 in amino acids: CASKSTGYNEQFF. Here the CDR3 DNA reads TGTGCCAGCAAGAGTACAGGGTACAATGAGCAGTTCTTC.

The CDR3 DNA is TGTGCCAGCAGTTCCCCCCTAGGTTTCCAGTACTTC. This encodes CASSSPLGFQYF. This chain links TRBV27 with TRBJ2-5; D not resolved. Trimming stripped 4 bases from V and 10 bases from J, with 13 bases between. Germline V gene lookup returns CDR1 MNHEY and CDR2 SMNVEV (reference sequence). CDR3 length: 12 residues.

V usage is TRBV14 and J usage is TRBJ1-6; TRBD1 is a possible D gene (5 bases). CDR1 SGHDN and CDR2 FVKESK come from the germline V gene. V lost 4 bases to trimming and J lost 9 bases, with 13 bases between them. The CDR3 length is 14 residues. The CDR3 DNA sequence: TGTGCCAGCAGCCTCCGGGACTTTTTTTCACCCCTCCACTTT. Its translation: CASSLRDFFSPLHF. Full variable domain (remainder filled in from reference TRBV14 and TRBJ1-6): EAGVTQFPSHSVIEKGQTVTLRCDPISGHDNLYWYRRVMGKEIKFLLHFVKESKQDESGMPNNRFLAERTGGTYSTLKVQPAELEDSGVYFCASSLRDFFSPLHFGNGTRLTVT.

V and J are TRBV5-4 and TRBJ1-2, with TRBD1 matching 12 bases. Germline CDR1 is SGHNT and CDR2 is YYREEE (reference sequence). The CDR3 loop spans 16 amino acids. J gave up 8 bases and V 4 bases, and 12 bases lay outside the gene matches. The CDR3 DNA sequence: TGTGCCAGCAGCATACCCTTGGGACAGGGGGCTAAAGGCTACACCTTC. It codes for CASSIPLGQGAKGYTF.

The chain links TRBV19 to TRBJ2-1; D gene uncertain. V shed 3 bases and J shed 1 base, with 13 bases lying between them. The CDR3 extends over 16 amino acids. The germline V gene has CDR1 LNHDA and CDR2 SQIVND (reference sequence). The DNA for the CDR3 is TGTGCCAGTAGTATTGAGTCTGCCATATCCTACAATGAGCAGTTCTTC. The encoded protein is CASSIESAISYNEQFF. The full variable domain, rest sourced from reference TRBV19 and TRBJ2-1, is DGGITQSPKYLFRKEGQNVTLSCEQNLNHDAMYWYRQDPGQGLRLIYYSQIVNDFQKGDIAEGYSVSREKKESFPLTVTSAQKNPTAFYLCASSIESAISYNEQFFGPGTRLTVL.

This sequence joins TRBV4-3 and TRBJ1-1, with a weak D call TRBD1 (6 bases). The CDR3 runs 13 residues. The germline CDR1 and CDR2 sequences are LGHNA and YSLEER. The germline V and J ends were trimmed by 5 bases and 9 bases, with 16 bases remaining between them. The CDR3, as DNA: TGCGCCAGCAGCTCAATCCTTACAGGGCAAGCTTTCTTT. This translates into CASSSILTGQAFF.

About this clone: Other DNA sequences of this sample code for an identical CDR3. The chain links TRBV28 to TRBJ2-1; 11 positions match TRBD2. Trimming cost V 2 bases and J 4 bases; bases outside gene matches: 4. This CDR3 spans 16 amino acids. Germline CDR1 MDHEN, CDR2 SYDVKM. CDR3 in amino acids: CASSLPGTSGYNEQFF. In DNA, the CDR3 is TGTGCCAGCAGTTTACCCGGGACTAGCGGATACAATGAGCAGTTCTTC.

This clone was counted only a few times. The rearrangement uses TRBV7-3 and TRBJ2-3, with D uncertain. CDR1 is SGHTA, CDR2 FQGTGA, per germline. The CDR3 has 13 amino acids. V dropped 5 bases and J dropped 6 bases, with 12 bases sitting between them. The CDR3 bases are TGTGCCAGCAGCGAAAATATGAGGGATACGCAGTATTTT. It is translated as CASSENMRDTQYF.

This clone was seen more than once but under ten times. The rearrangement uses TRBV7-6 and TRBJ2-1, with 13 bases matching TRBD2. After removal of 5 bases from V and 4 bases from J, the junction contained 8 bases not matched to a gene. The germline V gene has CDR1 SGHVS and CDR2 FNYEAQ. This CDR3 contains 17 residues. CDR3 nucleotide sequence: TGTGCCAGCAGCCCACTAGCGGGAGGGCCTGGATACAATGAGCAGTTCTTC. It is translated as CASSPLAGGPGYNEQFF.

The J gene is TRBJ2-3, the V gene TRBV7-2, with no clear D. The CDR3 is 15 amino acids. Trimming stripped 2 bases from V and 3 bases from J, with 12 bases between. Germline V gene data show CDR1 as SGHTA and CDR2 as FQGNSA. Written as DNA, the CDR3 is TGTGCCAGCAGCTTATCATTACTCCAAACAGATACGCAGTATTTT. Amino acids: CASSLSLLQTDTQYF.

V gene TRBV19 combines with J gene TRBJ1-1, with D maybe TRBD1 (5 bases). CDR1 and CDR2 from the germline V gene are LNHDA and SQIVND (reference sequence). This CDR3 has 15 amino acids. V was clipped by 7 bases and J by 1 base, with 16 bases between them. The CDR3 DNA is TGTGCCAGTAACAGGCGCCCCGGAAGGAACACTGAAGCTTTCTTT. This encodes CASNRRPGRNTEAFF.

This rearrangement joins TRBV19 to TRBJ2-7; D might be TRBD1 (6 bases). CDR3 length equals 10 residues. Per the germline V gene, CDR1 is LNHDA and CDR2 is SQIVND (reference sequence). V was shortened by 7 bases and J by 7 bases, with 8 bases between the two germline ends. Here the CDR3 reads CASTGAEQYF. CDR3 sequence (DNA): TGTGCCAGTACAGGGGCAGAGCAGTACTTC.

Only one count was recorded for this clone. The CDR3 sequence: CASSTRRINEKLFF. CDR3 in DNA: TGTGCCAGTAGTACAAGGAGGATAAATGAAAAACTGTTTTTT. The chain recombines TRBV19 with TRBJ1-4; D gene unclear. Germline V lookup: CDR1 LNHDA, CDR2 SQIVND (reference sequence). The CDR3 covers 14 residues. Trimming left V 4 bases short and J 5 bases short, with 11 bases between. Full variable domain (missing parts from reference TRBV19 and TRBJ1-4): DGGITQSPKYLFRKEGQNVTLSCEQNLNHDAMYWYRQDPGQGLRLIYYSQIVNDFQKGDIAEGYSVSREKKESFPLTVTSAQKNPTAFYLCASSTRRINEKLFFGSGTQLSVL.

V usage is TRBV30 and J usage is TRBJ1-3; weak D call: TRBD1 (5 bases). Germline CDR1 is GTSNPN and CDR2 is SVGIG (reference sequence). V shed 5 bases and J shed 4 bases, with 18 bases lying between them. CDR3 length equals 15 residues. The CDR3 sequence: CAWSPQEIPGNTIYF. As DNA, the CDR3 is TGTGCCTGGTCCCCACAGGAGATTCCGGGAAACACCATATATTTT.